This T cell receptor beta chain is drawn from a study of cytomegalovirus exposure and HLA in healthy donors. Study context: Unique TCRs from HLA-typed donors, 75 million to 100 million of them, were held in an early data release.

Germline V gene lookup returns CDR1 SGHDT and CDR2 YYEEEE. V lost 1 base to trimming and J lost 3 bases, with 12 bases between them. The CDR3 totals 15 residues. PCR was performed using 60 Vbeta and 13 Jbeta primers. TCRdb's table, derived via immunoSEQ multiplex PCR, lists solely in-frame clones and lacks some. This sample carries about 86,000 clones, about three quarters of them seen once, and the ten largest clones take about 8%. The sequenced material came from PBMCs. The sequence derives from a man aged 60 to 75 in good health and CMV-seronegative. The chain carries TRBV5-6 and TRBJ2-3; D is perhaps TRBD2 (6 bases). CDR3 protein: CASSLFGGATDTQYF. CDR3 nucleotide sequence: TGTGCCAGCAGCTTGTTCGGCGGGGCTACAGATACGCAGTATTTT.